The rows below give T cell receptor beta chains drawn from one sample of a study of blood T cell repertoires in COVID-19. Using immunoSEQ multiplex PCR, the repertoire was profiled, and TCRdb retains in-frame clones only, with some absent. In the table there are 250,000 or so clones, roughly 88% of which are singletons. Source material: PBMCs or T cells enriched from blood (not recorded which). Source of these receptors: a woman aged 25 to 45 who had been exposed to COVID-19. CDR3s leave out the opening cysteine and the closing phenylalanine or tryptophan.

>TRBJ2-5|TRBV15
ATEQGSRTQY
>TRBJ1-1|TRBV19
ASSIRGNTEAF
>TRBJ2-7|TRBV6-5
ASTYRTGNYEQY
>TRBJ2-7|TRBV5-1
ASSLASSPHEQY
>TRBJ2-2|TRBV4-2
ASSRPGQDGTSGENTGELF
>TRBJ1-1|TRBV19
ASTQYFGGEAEAF
>TRBJ1-3|TRBV4-1
ASSQDHGQGNTIY
>TRBJ2-1|TRBV19
ASSTGTEFASYNEQF
>TRBJ2-1|TRBV2
ASSEGLRDFGEQF
>TRBJ2-3|TRBV5-5
ASSGGQANTDTQY
>TRBJ1-3|TRBV5-6
ASSLDARLSGNTIY
>TRBJ1-6|TRBV9
ASSGKDSSYNSPLH
>TRBJ2-5|TRBV30
AWSVQGIIETQY
>TRBJ2-5|TRBV14
ATSPLSKETQY
>TRBJ2-7|TRBV7-2
ASSLGLLAGGHEQY
>TRBJ2-7|TRBV5-4
ASSWGTLEEQY
>TRBJ2-1|TRBV6-1
ASSDRVPGGEDEQF
>TRBJ1-1|TRBV18
ASYPGQGLGDENTEAF
>TRBJ1-6|TRBV5-1
ASSLGSGTGDSPLH
>TRBJ2-7|TRBV7-2
ASSLGIGLVKSSYEQY
>TRBJ1-1|TRBV18
ASSPGTGGMNTEAF
>TRBJ2-7|TRBV10-1
ASSEGTGSYEQY
>TRBJ1-5|TRBV29-1
SVPGSGINQPQH
>TRBJ1-2|TRBV5-1
ASSASGQVYGYT
>TRBJ1-2|TRBV6-1
ASSEWQNYGYT
>TRBJ1-3|TRBV7-9
ASSLGDRAVDSGNTIY
>TRBJ2-3|TRBV5-1
ASSLGQRTDTQY
>TRBJ1-1|TRBV2
ASRSGQGNTEAF
>TRBJ1-2|TRBV29-1
SVEDRYSRYGYT
>TRBJ2-7|TRBV21-1
ASSKARRGAYEQY
>TRBJ1-5|TRBV15
ATRKVDTGINQPQH
>TRBJ1-4|TRBV5-5
ASSVVTGSHEKLF
>TRBJ2-3|TRBV24-1
ATSATGGGVGADTQY
>TRBJ2-1|TRBV2
ASSEGVAQRANEQF
>TRBJ2-7|TRBV2
ASRRDRGSGSYEQY
>TRBJ2-3|TRBV4-1
ASSQRRGPTTDTQY
>TRBJ1-4|TRBV19
ASSIVGEGWEKLF
>TRBJ2-3|TRBV5-1
ASSLGTGAQDTQY
>TRBJ1-1|TRBV3-1/TRBV3-2
ASSQDRGDTEAF
>TRBJ1-5|TRBV19
ASSPWGGWQPQH
>TRBJ2-1|TRBV11-3
ASSKGGPSYNEQF
>TRBJ2-1|TRBV12-5
ASGRTSGRNNEQF
>TRBJ2-7|TRBV2
ASTRDRGGYEQY
>TRBJ1-1|TRBV5-6
ASSSAGQGNTEAF
>TRBJ1-1|TRBV16
ASSQSRGGGITEAF
>TRBJ2-7|TRBV6-2/TRBV6-3
ASSLQWYQTYEQY
>TRBJ2-2|TRBV5-6
ASSGVRGQNTGELF
>TRBJ2-7|TRBV5-5
ASSPGLAGVEQY
>TRBJ1-4|TRBV5-6
ASSSRGTGGPTNEKLF
>TRBJ2-5|TRBV27
ASELAGGSGTQY
>TRBJ1-5|TRBV18
ASSPAVVVNQPQH
>TRBJ2-7|TRBV4-1
ASSQVALGASEQY
>TRBJ2-7|TRBV12-3/TRBV12-4
ASSLEGGYEQY
>TRBJ2-7|TRBV10-3
AISVVAGRRNEQY